The clone carrying this T cell receptor (beta chain) showed up many times. Germline values: CDR1 DFQATT, CDR2 SNEGSKA (reference sequence). CDR3 length: 15 amino acids. V lost 0 bases and J lost 8, with 17 bases in between. This entry is derived from a study of T-cell reconstitution after alpha-beta-depleted transplantation in children. During its preparation, the TCRbeta library received unique molecular identifiers. TCRdb reprocessed the PCR reads with MiXCR, giving one entry per CDR3 protein. The data contain about 600,000 distinct CDR3 sequences, roughly a tenth of them seen just once; the ten biggest clones take up about 4.3%.

This sample comprised PBMCs from the stem cell graft donor, obtained from the stem cell graft. The TCR sequence derives from a human donor who donated a stem cell graft to a child with acute myeloid leukemia. V is TRBV20-1 and J is TRBJ1-3; D call uncertain. In nucleotides, the CDR3 is TGCAGTGCTAGAGATCCAGGCCGAGGGTGGGACACCATATATTTT. Translation: CSARDPGRGWDTIYF.